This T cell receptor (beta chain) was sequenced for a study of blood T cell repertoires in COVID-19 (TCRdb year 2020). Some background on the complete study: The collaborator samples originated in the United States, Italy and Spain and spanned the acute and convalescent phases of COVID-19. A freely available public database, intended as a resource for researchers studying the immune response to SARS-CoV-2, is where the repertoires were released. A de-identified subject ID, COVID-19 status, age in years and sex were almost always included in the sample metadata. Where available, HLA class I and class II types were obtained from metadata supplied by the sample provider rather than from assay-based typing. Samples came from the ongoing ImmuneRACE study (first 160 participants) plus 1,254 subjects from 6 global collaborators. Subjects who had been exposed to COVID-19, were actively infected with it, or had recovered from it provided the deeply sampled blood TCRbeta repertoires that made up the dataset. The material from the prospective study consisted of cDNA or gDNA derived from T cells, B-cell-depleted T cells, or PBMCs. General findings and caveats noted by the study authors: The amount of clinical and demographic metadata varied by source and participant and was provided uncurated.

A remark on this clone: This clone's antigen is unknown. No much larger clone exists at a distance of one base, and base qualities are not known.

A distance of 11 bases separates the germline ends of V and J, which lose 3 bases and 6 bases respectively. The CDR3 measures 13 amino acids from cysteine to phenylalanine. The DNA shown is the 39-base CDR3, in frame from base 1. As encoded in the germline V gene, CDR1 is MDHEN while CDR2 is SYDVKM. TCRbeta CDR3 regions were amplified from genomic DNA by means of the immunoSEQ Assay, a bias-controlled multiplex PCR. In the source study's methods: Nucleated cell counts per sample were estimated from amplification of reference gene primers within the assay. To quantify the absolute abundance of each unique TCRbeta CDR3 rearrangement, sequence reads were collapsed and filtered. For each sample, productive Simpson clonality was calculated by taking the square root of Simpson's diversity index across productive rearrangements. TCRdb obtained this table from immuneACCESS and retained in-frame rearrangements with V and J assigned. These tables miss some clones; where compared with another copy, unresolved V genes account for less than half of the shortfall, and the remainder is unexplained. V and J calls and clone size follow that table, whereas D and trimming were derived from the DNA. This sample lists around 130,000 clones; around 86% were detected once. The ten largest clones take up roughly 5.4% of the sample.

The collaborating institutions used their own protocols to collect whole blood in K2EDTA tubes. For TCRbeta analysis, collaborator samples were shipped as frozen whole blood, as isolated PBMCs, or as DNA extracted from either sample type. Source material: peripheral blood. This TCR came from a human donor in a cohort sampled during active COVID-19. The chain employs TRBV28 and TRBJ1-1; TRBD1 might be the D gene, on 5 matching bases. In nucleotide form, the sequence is TGTGCCAGCAGTTTTGGGGGGATCCCTGAAGCTTTCTTT. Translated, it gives CASSFGGIPEAFF.